What follows is one T cell receptor beta chain and its context. Germline assignment: CDR1 LGHNT and CDR2 FRNRAP. This CDR3 comprises 15 residues. V was cut by 6 bases and J by 1 base, with 15 bases left in between. This sample was taken from a study of shared T cell receptors in the human thymus. Sequenced by immunoSEQ multiplex PCR; TCRdb stores in-frame clones only, minus some. The sample shows hundreds of thousands of clones, around 87% of them seen only once. These data were likewise used in another study, on human thymus T cells. That source adds: Corrective heart surgery yielded the resections from which the thymus tissue came. Both thymic and peripheral blood repertoires showed apparently biased V and J usage.

What was sequenced was thymocytes. The sequence was obtained from a boy younger than two with a congenital heart defect. The chain employs TRBV12-5 and TRBJ1-1; TRBD1 might be the D (6 bases). The CDR3 reads CASGPADSSNTEAFF. The CDR3 bases are TGTGCTAGTGGCCCTGCGGACAGCTCGAACACTGAAGCTTTCTTT.